Below, one TCR beta chain is given with its context. Its antigen is still unknown. No base-level quality is on record; no much larger clone is a single base apart. The data were obtained in a study of T-cell memory formation after mild COVID-19 (dated by TCRdb to the early 2020s). Study-level background: TCR sequence clusters from the two donors were largely donor specific. Longitudinal TCRalpha and TCRbeta repertoire sequencing tracked T-cell clones expanding and contracting after mild COVID-19 in a couple of donors. The cohort comprised two young, previously healthy adult volunteers, one female and one male.

Overall results and qualifications from the work: Whether the second-wave clones peaking on day 37 were SARS-CoV-2 specific was not confirmed. The study covered only a couple of mild cases, and larger cohorts including severe cases with pre-infection samples were considered necessary. Some responding clones were found in pre-infection memory, which suggests that pre-existing cross-reactive memory T cells took part in the SARS-CoV-2 response. Balanced CD4/CD8 phenotypes were observed for clones contracting from day 15 to 85, whereas a bias towards CD4+ was observed for a second wave of clones expanding from day 15 to 37. Contracting CD4+ clones turned up mainly in the CM and EM memory subsets, whereas EMRA was where CD8+ clones were enriched.

TCRdb names Illumina NovaSeq 6000 as the instrument used. Using 5'RACE with constant-segment primers, TCRalpha and TCRbeta cDNA libraries were constructed, with sample barcodes and unique molecular identifiers added in the process. Trizol reagent was used to extract RNA from every sample. The libraries were amplified in two PCR steps, and the second step added a second sample barcode and Illumina TruSeq adapters. The libraries were sequenced on an Illumina NovaSeq using 2 x 150 bp paired-end reads. On the study's bioinformatics: With migec v1.2.7, reads were demultiplexed and then collapsed into UMI-guided consensus sequences. Using mixcr v2.1.11, the UMI consensuses were aligned to TRA and TRB V and J templates and assembled into clonotypes. A clonotype was counted as expanded or contracted only when both edgeR and NoisET called the clonotype significant, with the noise models trained on biological replicates. For edgeR calls, a false discovery rate-adjusted p below 0.01 and a log2 fold-change threshold of 1 were applied. As an exploratory analysis of dynamics, max-normalized trajectories of the 1000 most abundant clonotypes were examined by PCA with hierarchical clustering. Separately sequenced CD4+ and CD8+ repertoires were used to assign a CD4 or CD8 phenotype to each responding clone. TCRdb ran its own pipeline on the public reads, namely fastp trimming at Q25 and MiXCR clone calling, and kept in-frame beta chains. Identical CDR3 proteins give one entry, which carries the most common genes and DNA. The V and J calls were determined by TCRdb, not by the authors. The sample table holds around 370,000 distinct CDR3 sequences, of which more than 20% were seen once. The biggest ten clones account for under 15% of the sample.

PBMCs were isolated by Ficoll-Paque density gradient centrifugation. Sequencing input: PBMCs or a T cell subset sorted from them (not recorded which). This TCR was recovered from an adult woman who had mild COVID-19 (a few samples of this study predate the infection). The sample titles of this study are shuffled in the database, so cell type and time point are left out; the donor was told from shared clones.

The CDR3 region reads CASSRTSQGSYEQYF. DNA sequence: TGTGCCAGCAGTAGGACTTCTCAGGGGTCCTACGAGCAGTACTTC. Recombination connected TRBV7-6 to TRBJ2-7; a tentative D call is TRBD1 (6 bases match). In the germline V gene, CDR1 corresponds to SGHVS and CDR2 to FNYEAQ. V loses 6 bases of germline sequence and J loses 1 base, and the interval between the two ends is 16 bases. From cysteine to phenylalanine, the CDR3 is 15 amino acids long. This entry keeps only the CDR3 DNA: 45 bases, framed from base 1.